Below, 21 T cell receptor beta chains from the same sample are listed, as sequenced in a study of blood T cell repertoires in COVID-19. The table came from immunoSEQ multiplex PCR; TCRdb's copy has only in-frame clones and leaves some out. The sample includes 110,000 to 150,000 clones, approximately 85% of them seen just once. Input material: peripheral blood. The source of these receptors is a man aged 50-59 years with acute or convalescent COVID-19.

This clone was picked up one time. The V gene is TRBV6-4, the J gene TRBJ2-1; TRBD2 matches at 9 bases. Germline CDR1 MRHNA, CDR2 SNTAGT. The V and J ends lost 3 bases and 8 bases, in that order; junction bases with no gene match: 8. There are 15 residues in the CDR3. The CDR3 reads CASSEGGGAMDEQFF. As DNA, the CDR3 is TGTGCCAGCAGTGAAGGCGGGGGGGCCATGGATGAGCAGTTCTTC.

V is TRBV19 and J is TRBJ1-2, with D hard to call. V shed 5 bases and J shed 8 bases, with 15 bases lying between them. This CDR3 region has 13 residues. CDR1 LNHDA and CDR2 SQIVND come from the germline V gene (reference sequence). Here the CDR3 DNA reads TGTGCCAGTAGTCTTCTGGAGGGTGGCGGCTACACCTTC. Translated: CASSLLEGGGYTF. Variable domain in full (rest from reference TRBV19 and TRBJ1-2): DGGITQSPKYLFRKEGQNVTLSCEQNLNHDAMYWYRQDPGQGLRLIYYSQIVNDFQKGDIAEGYSVSREKKESFPLTVTSAQKNPTAFYLCASSLLEGGGYTFGSGTRLTVV.

The CDR3 region is CASSPTRLWPQHF. DNA of the CDR3: TGTGCCAGCAGCCCGACTCGGTTATGGCCCCAGCATTTT. The chain carries TRBV3-1 (or the pseudogene TRBV3-2) and TRBJ1-5; no clear D gene. Trimming pared 4 bases from V and 9 bases from J, leaving 13 bases between. The length of the CDR3 is 13 residues. Germline V CDR1 and CDR2: LGHDT, YNNKEL (reference sequence).

This chain links TRBV11-3 with TRBJ2-7, with TRBD2 matching 7 bases. The CDR3 has 18 amino acids. The V gene end was trimmed by 2 bases and the J gene end by 3 bases; junction bases not matched to a gene: 16. The germline gives CDR1 SGHNT, CDR2 YENEEA. The chain's CDR3 is CASSLSGKRLAYRYEQYF. For the CDR3, the DNA is TGTGCCAGCAGCTTATCTGGAAAAAGACTAGCTTATCGCTACGAGCAGTACTTC.

The chain links TRBV6-5 to TRBJ2-3, with TRBD1 matching over 11 bases. This CDR3 region has 15 residues. CDR1 is MNHEY and CDR2 is SVGAGI in the germline V gene. J lost 3 bases, V lost 6 bases, and 5 bases had no gene match. Here the CDR3 reads CASRDRGRWTDTQYF. The CDR3 nucleotides are TGTGCCAGCAGGGACAGGGGGCGATGGACAGATACGCAGTATTTT.

This chain's CDR3 is CASSLGRDRDSPLHF. The CDR3 nucleotides read TGCGCCAGCAGCTTGGGTAGGGACAGGGATTCACCCCTCCACTTT. The rearrangement joins TRBV5-1 to TRBJ1-6, with TRBD1 identical over 9 bases. The germline gives CDR1 SGHRS, CDR2 YFSETQ. The CDR3 is 15 amino acids. The J segment lost 8 bases and the V segment lost 0 bases, leaving 3 bases of the junction unmatched. The entire variable domain, with the rest obtained from reference TRBV5-1 and TRBJ1-6, is as follows: KAGVTQTPRYLIKTRGQQVTLSCSPISGHRSVSWYQQTPGQGLQFLFEYFSETQRNKGNFPGRFSGRQFSNSRSEMNVSTLELGDSALYLCASSLGRDRDSPLHFGNGTRLTVT.

The rearrangement joins TRBV7-2 to TRBJ2-7; a possible D gene is TRBD1 (5 bases). Germline loops: CDR1 SGHTA, CDR2 FQGNSA. The CDR3 spans 14 residues. V lost 1 base and J 4 bases, leaving 11 bases between the germline ends. The CDR3 DNA reads TGTGCCAGCAGCTTAGTGCAGGGAAATTACGAGCAGTACTTC. It translates to CASSLVQGNYEQYF.

The chain links TRBV6-5 to TRBJ2-7, with 8 positions matching TRBD2. J gave up 4 bases and V 6 bases, and 8 bases lay outside the gene matches. Per the germline V gene, CDR1 is MNHEY and CDR2 is SVGAGI. This CDR3 spans 14 amino acids. CDR3 nucleotides: TGTGCCAGCAGCCCGGGGGGGTTTACGTACGAGCAGTACTTC. Protein sequence: CASSPGGFTYEQYF.

The V and J genes are TRBV24-1 and TRBJ2-3; D is perhaps TRBD1 (6 bases). The CDR3 has 16 amino acids. The germline CDR1 and CDR2 sequences are KGHDR and SFDVKD. With 6 bases removed from V and 0 bases from J, the gap between germline ends came to 15 bases. Here the CDR3 reads CATSSGPGASTDTQYF. The CDR3 DNA reads TGTGCCACCAGTTCCGGGCCAGGGGCTAGCACAGATACGCAGTATTTT.

The chain has TRBV20-1 and TRBJ2-1; a weak D match, TRBD2 (5 bases). This CDR3 region has 14 residues. Germline V gene lookup returns CDR1 DFQATT and CDR2 SNEGSKA (reference sequence). Trimming removed 3 bases from V and 5 bases from J, with 14 bases in between. The CDR3 reads CSASGGLANNEQFF. Here the CDR3 DNA reads TGCAGTGCTAGTGGCGGGTTAGCGAACAATGAGCAGTTCTTC.

The chain combines TRBV4-1 with TRBJ2-5; D is perhaps TRBD2 (5 bases). From germline, CDR1 is MGHRA and CDR2 YSYEKL. This CDR3 has 14 amino acids. V lost 1 base and J lost 7, with 13 bases in between. CDR3 sequence (DNA): TGCGCCAGCAGCCAAGGGACTCCACGGGGGACCCAGTACTTC. It codes for CASSQGTPRGTQYF.

V usage is TRBV12-3 or TRBV12-4 and J usage is TRBJ2-2, with unresolved D. V lost 4 bases to trimming and J lost 7 bases, with 7 bases between them. There are 12 residues in the CDR3. CDR3 protein: CASSSFVGELFF. CDR3 bases: TGTGCCAGCAGTTCCTTCGTCGGGGAGCTGTTTTTT.

The V and J genes are TRBV6-5 and TRBJ1-1, with D maybe TRBD1 (5 bases). Per germline, CDR1 MNHEY and CDR2 SVGAGI. The CDR3 is 12 residues long. The ends were cut back, 2 bases at V and 10 bases at J, with 11 bases in the middle. The CDR3 sequence is CASSYTTGAAFF. In nucleotides, the CDR3 is TGTGCCAGCAGTTACACAACAGGCGCAGCTTTCTTT.

The chain combines TRBV24-1 with TRBJ1-5; TRBD1 is a possible D gene (6 bases). Trimming cost V 6 bases and J 5 bases, with 10 bases left between them. In germline, CDR1 is KGHDR, CDR2 SFDVKD. The CDR3 runs to 13 residues. CDR3 bases: TGTGCCACCAGTAAGACAGGTGATCAGCCCCAGCATTTT. As protein: CATSKTGDQPQHF.

The rearrangement links TRBV6-1 to TRBJ1-6; 10 nucleotides line up with TRBD1. Per germline, CDR1 MNHNS and CDR2 SASEGT. The CDR3 totals 15 residues. V gave up 1 base and J gave up 9 bases; unmatched junction bases: 3. The CDR3 coding sequence is TGTGCCAGCAGTGAAGGGGGACAGGGGAGTTCACCCCTCCACTTT. It specifies CASSEGGQGSSPLHF.

This clone was detected once. The V gene is TRBV9, the J gene TRBJ1-5; a weak D match, TRBD1 (5 bases). Between the trimmed V and J ends, which lost 0 bases and 5 bases, there was a span of 12 bases. This CDR3 has 15 residues. The V gene's germline CDR1 is SGDLS and CDR2 YYNGEE. CDR3 bases: TGTGCCAGCAGCGTAGATCCAGGGTCGGATCAGCCCCAGCATTTT. Translating gives CASSVDPGSDQPQHF. Full variable domain (outside the CDR3, taken from reference TRBV9 and TRBJ1-5): DSGVTQTPKHLITATGQRVTLRCSPRSGDLSVYWYQQSLDQGLQFLIQYYNGEERAKGNILERFSAQQFPDLHSELNLSSLELGDSALYFCASSVDPGSDQPQHFGDGTRLSIL.

The chain is built from TRBV12-3 or TRBV12-4 and TRBJ2-5, with no clear D. The CDR3 length is 11 residues. V dropped 5 bases and J dropped 3 bases, with 4 bases sitting between them. In DNA form, the CDR3 reads TGTGCCAGCAGTCCAAAAGAGACCCAGTACTTC. This sequence encodes CASSPKETQYF.

The CDR3 loop is CASSIGDRVEQYF. The CDR3 nucleotides read TGTGCCAGCAGCATTGGAGACAGGGTCGAGCAGTACTTC. The rearrangement joins TRBV13 to TRBJ2-7; TRBD1 agrees at 7 bases. CDR3 size: 13 residues. V was pared by 5 bases and J by 6 bases, with 7 bases of the junction left unmatched. Germline V gives CDR1 PRHDT, CDR2 FYEKMQ (reference sequence).

The chain carries TRBV9 and TRBJ2-3; TRBD2 aligns across 11 bases. Germline V lookup: CDR1 SGDLS, CDR2 YYNGEE. With V trimmed by 0 bases and J by 2 bases, 17 bases remained unmatched. The CDR3 sequence is 21 residues long. The CDR3 DNA follows: TGTGCCAGCAGCGTAGTTCCCCCGACTAGCGGGATACGAAAACCCACAGATACGCAGTATTTT. It yields the protein CASSVVPPTSGIRKPTDTQYF.

The CDR3 sequence is CASSYGLAGPYEETQYF. Written as DNA, the CDR3 is TGTGCCAGCAGTTACGGACTAGCGGGGCCGTATGAAGAGACCCAGTACTTC. The V gene is TRBV6-2 or TRBV6-3, the J gene TRBJ2-5; 12 bases fit TRBD2. Germline V gives CDR1 MNHEY, CDR2 SVGEGT. Trimming took 2 bases from V and 3 from J; bases not matched to a gene: 7. This CDR3 comprises 17 residues.

The V and J genes are TRBV12-3 or TRBV12-4 and TRBJ1-2, with TRBD1 matching over 7 bases. The CDR3 runs to 13 residues. V lost 5 bases, J lost 7 bases, and 7 bases stayed unmatched. Written as DNA, the CDR3 is TGTGCCAGCAGTCTCCGACAGGGCTCTGGCTACACCTTC. Its protein is CASSLRQGSGYTF.